This paragraph reports one T cell receptor beta chain. The sample comes from a study of shared clonotypes between healthy human individuals. V lost 2 bases and J lost 8; bases outside the gene matches: 3. The CDR3 covers 13 residues. Germline V lookup: CDR1 SGHAT, CDR2 FQNNGV. For each subset, genomic DNA was distributed in equal portions over several immunoSEQ plates. The method was immunoSEQ multiplex PCR; TCRdb's version includes in-frame clones alone and lacks a portion of them. The table lists about 1 million clones, about 75% of them singletons. The origin of this receptor is a man between 18 and 29 years old in good health. The sequencing sample was made of memory CD4+ T cells sorted from blood. Subset in this sample: CD45RA-negative fraction. This chain connects TRBV11-2 to TRBJ2-1; TRBD1 matches 7 bases. The CDR3 sequence: CASSLTGDDEQFF. As DNA, the CDR3 is TGTGCCAGCAGCTTAACAGGGGACGATGAGCAGTTCTTC. Full variable domain (missing parts from reference TRBV11-2 and TRBJ2-1): EAGVAQSPRYKIIEKRQSVAFWCNPISGHATLYWYQQILGQGPKLLIQFQNNGVVDDSQLPKDRFSAERLKGVDSTLKIQPAKLEDSAVYLCASSLTGDDEQFFGPGTRLTVL.